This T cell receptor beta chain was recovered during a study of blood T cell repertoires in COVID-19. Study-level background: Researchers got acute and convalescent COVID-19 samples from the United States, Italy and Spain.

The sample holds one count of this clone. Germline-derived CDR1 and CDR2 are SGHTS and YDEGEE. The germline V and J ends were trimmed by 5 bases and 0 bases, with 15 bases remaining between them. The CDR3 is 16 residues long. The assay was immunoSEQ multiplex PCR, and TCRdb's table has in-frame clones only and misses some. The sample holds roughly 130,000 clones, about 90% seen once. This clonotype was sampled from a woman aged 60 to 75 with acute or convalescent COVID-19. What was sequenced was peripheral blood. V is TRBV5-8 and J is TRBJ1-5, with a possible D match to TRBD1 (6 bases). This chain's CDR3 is CASRQGPHTSNQPQHF. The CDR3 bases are TGTGCCAGCAGACAGGGACCTCACACTAGCAATCAGCCCCAGCATTTT.